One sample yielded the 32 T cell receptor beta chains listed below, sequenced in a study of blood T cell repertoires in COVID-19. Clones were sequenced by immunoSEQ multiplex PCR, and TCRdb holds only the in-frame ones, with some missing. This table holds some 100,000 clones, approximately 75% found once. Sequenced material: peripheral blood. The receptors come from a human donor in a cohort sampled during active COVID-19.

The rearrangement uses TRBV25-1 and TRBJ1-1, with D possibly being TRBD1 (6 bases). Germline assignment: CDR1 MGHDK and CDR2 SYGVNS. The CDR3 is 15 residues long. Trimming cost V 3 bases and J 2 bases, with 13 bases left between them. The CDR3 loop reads CASSDYRVGNTEAFF. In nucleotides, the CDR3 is TGTGCCAGCAGTGATTACAGGGTCGGTAACACTGAAGCTTTCTTT.

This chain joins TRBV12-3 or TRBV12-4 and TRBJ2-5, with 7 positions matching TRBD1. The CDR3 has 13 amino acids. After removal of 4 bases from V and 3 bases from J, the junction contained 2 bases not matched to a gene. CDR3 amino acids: CASSSGTEETQYF. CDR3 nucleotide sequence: TGTGCCAGCAGTTCCGGGACAGAAGAGACCCAGTACTTC.

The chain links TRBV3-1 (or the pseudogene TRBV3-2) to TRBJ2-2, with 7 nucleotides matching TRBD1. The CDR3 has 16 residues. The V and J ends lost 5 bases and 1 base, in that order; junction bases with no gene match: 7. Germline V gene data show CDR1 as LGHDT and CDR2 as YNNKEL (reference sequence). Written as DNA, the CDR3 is TGTGCCAGCAGCAGTCGACAGGGAGTGAACACCGGGGAGCTGTTTTTT. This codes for CASSSRQGVNTGELFF.

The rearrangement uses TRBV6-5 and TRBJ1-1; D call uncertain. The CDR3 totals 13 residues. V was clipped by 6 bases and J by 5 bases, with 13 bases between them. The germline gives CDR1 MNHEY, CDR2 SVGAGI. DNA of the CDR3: TGTGCCAGCAGAGCCCGGGAAACGACTGAAGCTTTCTTT. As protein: CASRARETTEAFF.

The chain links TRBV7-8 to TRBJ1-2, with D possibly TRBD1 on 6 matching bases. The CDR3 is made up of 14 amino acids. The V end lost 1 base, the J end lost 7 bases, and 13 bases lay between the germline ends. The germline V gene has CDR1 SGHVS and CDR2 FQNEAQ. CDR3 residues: CASSLGGQRGGYTF. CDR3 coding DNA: TGTGCCAGCAGCTTAGGGGGGCAGAGGGGTGGCTACACCTTC.

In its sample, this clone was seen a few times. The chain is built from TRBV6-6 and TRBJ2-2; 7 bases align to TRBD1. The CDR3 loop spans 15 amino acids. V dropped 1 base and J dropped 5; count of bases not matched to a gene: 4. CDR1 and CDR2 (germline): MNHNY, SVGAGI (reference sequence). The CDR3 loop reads CASSYWDRGTGELFF. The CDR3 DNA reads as TGTGCCAGCAGTTACTGGGACAGAGGGACCGGGGAGCTGTTTTTT.

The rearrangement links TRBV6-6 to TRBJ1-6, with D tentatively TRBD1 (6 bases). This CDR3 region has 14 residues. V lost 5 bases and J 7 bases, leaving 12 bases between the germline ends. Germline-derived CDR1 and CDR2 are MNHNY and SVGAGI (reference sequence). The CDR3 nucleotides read TGTGCCAGCAGTCAGGACAGATGGAATTCACCCCTCCACTTT. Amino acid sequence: CASSQDRWNSPLHF.

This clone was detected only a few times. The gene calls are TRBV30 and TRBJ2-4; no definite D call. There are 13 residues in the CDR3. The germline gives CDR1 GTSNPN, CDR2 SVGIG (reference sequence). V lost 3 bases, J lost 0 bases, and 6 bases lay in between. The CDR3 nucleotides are TGTGCCTGGAGAACAATAGCCAAAAACATTCAGTACTTC. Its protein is CAWRTIAKNIQYF. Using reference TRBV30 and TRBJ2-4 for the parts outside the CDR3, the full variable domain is SQTIHQWPATLVQPVGSPLSLECTVEGTSNPNLYWYRQAAGRGLQLLFYSVGIGQISSEVPQNLSASRPQDRQFILSSKKLLLSDSGFYLCAWRTIAKNIQYFGAGTRLSVL.

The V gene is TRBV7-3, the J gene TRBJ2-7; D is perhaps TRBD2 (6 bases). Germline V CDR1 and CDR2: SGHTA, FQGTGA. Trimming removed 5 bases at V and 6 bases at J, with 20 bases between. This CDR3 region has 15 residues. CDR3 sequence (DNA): TGTGCCAGCAGCCCCCAGGAGGCTAGCGTCTCCGAGCAGTACTTC. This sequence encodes CASSPQEASVSEQYF.

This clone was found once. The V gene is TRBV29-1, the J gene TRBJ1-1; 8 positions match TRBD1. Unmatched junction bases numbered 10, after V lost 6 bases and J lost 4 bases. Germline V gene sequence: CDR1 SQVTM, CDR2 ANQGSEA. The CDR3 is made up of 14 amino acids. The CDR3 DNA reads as TGCAGCGTCACGGGACAGGTGAGGAGCACTGAAGCTTTCTTT. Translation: CSVTGQVRSTEAFF.

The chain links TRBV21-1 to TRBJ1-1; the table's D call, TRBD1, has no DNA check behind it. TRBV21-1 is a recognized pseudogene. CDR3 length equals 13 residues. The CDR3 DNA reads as TGTGCCAGCAGCTCCGGTGGTGAAGGGGGAGCTTTCTTT. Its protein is CASSSGGEGGAFF.

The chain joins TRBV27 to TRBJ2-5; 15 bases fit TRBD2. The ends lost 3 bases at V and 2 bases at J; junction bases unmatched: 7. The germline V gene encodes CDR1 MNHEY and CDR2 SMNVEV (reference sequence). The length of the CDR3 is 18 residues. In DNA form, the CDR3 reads TGTGCCAGCAGTTTCATGGGACTAGCGGGGGGTGCGCAAGAGACCCAGTACTTC. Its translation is CASSFMGLAGGAQETQYF.

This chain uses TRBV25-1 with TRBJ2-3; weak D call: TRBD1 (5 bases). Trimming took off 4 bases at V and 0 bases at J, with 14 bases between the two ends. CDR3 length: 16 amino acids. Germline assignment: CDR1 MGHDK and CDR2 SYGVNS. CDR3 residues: CASSVSRGTSTDTQYF. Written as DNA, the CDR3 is TGTGCCAGCAGTGTCTCTAGGGGCACTAGCACAGATACGCAGTATTTT.

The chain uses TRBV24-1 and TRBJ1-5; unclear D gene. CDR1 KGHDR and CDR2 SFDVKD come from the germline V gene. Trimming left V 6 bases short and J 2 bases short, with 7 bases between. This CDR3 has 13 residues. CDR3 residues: CATSLYGNQPQHF. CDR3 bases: TGTGCCACCAGTCTTTATGGCAATCAGCCCCAGCATTTT.

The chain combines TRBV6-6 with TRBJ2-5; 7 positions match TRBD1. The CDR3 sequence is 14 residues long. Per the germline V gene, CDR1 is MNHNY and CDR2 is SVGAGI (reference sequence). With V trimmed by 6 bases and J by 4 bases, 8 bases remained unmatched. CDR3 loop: CASRRDRAGETQYF. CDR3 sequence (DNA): TGTGCCAGCAGGCGAGACAGGGCTGGAGAGACCCAGTACTTC.

In nucleotides, the CDR3 is TGTGCCAGCAGTGGACAGGGGTTCGGTGGCTACACCTTC. This encodes CASSGQGFGGYTF. J is TRBJ1-2 and V is TRBV2, with 8 bases identical to TRBD1. V was pared by 4 bases and J by 7 bases, with 5 bases of the junction left unmatched. Germline V lookup: CDR1 SNHLY, CDR2 FYNNEI. This CDR3 region has 13 residues. Full variable domain (rest looked up from reference TRBV2 and TRBJ1-2): EPEVTQTPSHQVTQMGQEVILRCVPISNHLYFYWYRQILGQKVEFLVSFYNNEISEKSEIFDDQFSVERPDGSNFTLKIRSTKLEDSAMYFCASSGQGFGGYTFGSGTRLTVV.

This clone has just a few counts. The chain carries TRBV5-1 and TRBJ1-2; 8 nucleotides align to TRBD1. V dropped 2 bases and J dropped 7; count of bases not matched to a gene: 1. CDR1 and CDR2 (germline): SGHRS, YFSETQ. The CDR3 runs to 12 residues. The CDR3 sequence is CASSLTGGGYTF. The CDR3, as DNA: TGCGCCAGCAGCTTAACAGGGGGTGGCTACACCTTC. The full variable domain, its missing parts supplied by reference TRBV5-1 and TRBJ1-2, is KAGVTQTPRYLIKTRGQQVTLSCSPISGHRSVSWYQQTPGQGLQFLFEYFSETQRNKGNFPGRFSGRQFSNSRSEMNVSTLELGDSALYLCASSLTGGGYTFGSGTRLTVV.

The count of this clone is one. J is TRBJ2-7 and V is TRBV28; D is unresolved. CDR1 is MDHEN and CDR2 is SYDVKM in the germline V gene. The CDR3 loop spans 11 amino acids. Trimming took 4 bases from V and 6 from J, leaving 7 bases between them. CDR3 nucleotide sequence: TGTGCCAGCAGTTCCGTATTCGAGCAGTACTTC. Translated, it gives CASSSVFEQYF.

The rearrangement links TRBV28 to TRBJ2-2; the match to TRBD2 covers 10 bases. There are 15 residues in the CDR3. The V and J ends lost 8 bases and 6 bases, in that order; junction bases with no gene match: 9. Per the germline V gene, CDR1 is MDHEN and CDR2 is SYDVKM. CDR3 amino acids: CASHLAGDVAGELFF. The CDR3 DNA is TGTGCCAGCCATCTAGCGGGGGATGTCGCCGGGGAGCTGTTTTTT.

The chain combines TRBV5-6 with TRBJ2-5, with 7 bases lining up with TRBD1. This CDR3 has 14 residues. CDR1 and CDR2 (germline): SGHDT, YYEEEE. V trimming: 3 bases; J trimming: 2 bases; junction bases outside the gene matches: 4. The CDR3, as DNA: TGTGCCAGCAGCTATGGGACAGCTCAAGAGACCCAGTACTTC. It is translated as CASSYGTAQETQYF.

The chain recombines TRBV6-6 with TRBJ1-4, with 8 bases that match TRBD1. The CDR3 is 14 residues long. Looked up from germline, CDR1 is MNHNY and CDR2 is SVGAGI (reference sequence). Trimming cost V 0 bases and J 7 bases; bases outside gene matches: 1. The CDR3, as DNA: TGTGCCAGCAGTTACTCCGGGACAGGTGAAAAACTGTTTTTT. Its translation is CASSYSGTGEKLFF.

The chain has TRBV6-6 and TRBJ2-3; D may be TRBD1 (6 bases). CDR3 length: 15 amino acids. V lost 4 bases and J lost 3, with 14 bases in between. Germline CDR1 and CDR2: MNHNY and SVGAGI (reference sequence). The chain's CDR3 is CASSSGQTRTDTQYF. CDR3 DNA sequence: TGTGCCAGCAGTTCCGGACAGACCCGGACAGATACGCAGTATTTT.

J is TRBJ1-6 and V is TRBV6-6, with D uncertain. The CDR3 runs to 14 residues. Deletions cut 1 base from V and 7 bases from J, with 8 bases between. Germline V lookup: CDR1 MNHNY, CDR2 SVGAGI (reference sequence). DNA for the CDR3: TGTGCCAGCAGTTACTTTTTGGAGAATTCACCCCTCCACTTT. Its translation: CASSYFLENSPLHF.

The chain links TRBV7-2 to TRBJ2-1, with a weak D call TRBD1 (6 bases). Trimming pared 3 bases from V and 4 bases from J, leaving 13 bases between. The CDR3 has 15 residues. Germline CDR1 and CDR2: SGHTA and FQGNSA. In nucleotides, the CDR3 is TGTGCCAGCAGCTTGGGGCAGGGGCAGTACAATGAGCAGTTCTTC. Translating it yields CASSLGQGQYNEQFF. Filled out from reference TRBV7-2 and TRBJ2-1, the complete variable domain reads GAGVSQSPSNKVTEKGKDVELRCDPISGHTALYWYRQSLGQGLEFLIYFQGNSAPDKSGLPSDRFSAERTGGSVSTLTIQRTQQEDSAVYLCASSLGQGQYNEQFFGPGTRLTVL.

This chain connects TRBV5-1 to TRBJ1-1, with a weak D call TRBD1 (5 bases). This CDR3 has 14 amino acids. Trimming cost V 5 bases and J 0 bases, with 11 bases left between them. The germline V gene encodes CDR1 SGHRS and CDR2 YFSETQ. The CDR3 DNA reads TGCGCCAGCAGTCCCAGGGATATGAACACTGAAGCTTTCTTT. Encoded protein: CASSPRDMNTEAFF.

CDR3 in DNA: TGTGCCAGTAGTAAGTCCGAGTATGGCTACACCTTC. It yields the protein CASSKSEYGYTF. The chain joins TRBV19 to TRBJ1-2; D uncertain. The CDR3 contains 12 residues. V was shortened by 4 bases and J by 5 bases, with 8 bases between the two germline ends. Germline CDR1 reads LNHDA; CDR2 reads SQIVND (reference sequence).

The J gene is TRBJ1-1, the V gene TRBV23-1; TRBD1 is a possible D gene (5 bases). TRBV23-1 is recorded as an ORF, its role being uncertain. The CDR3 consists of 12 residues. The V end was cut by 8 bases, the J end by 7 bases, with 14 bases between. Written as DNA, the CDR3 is TGCGCCAGCCTCCCGACAGTTGATGAAGCTTTCTTT. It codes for CASLPTVDEAFF.

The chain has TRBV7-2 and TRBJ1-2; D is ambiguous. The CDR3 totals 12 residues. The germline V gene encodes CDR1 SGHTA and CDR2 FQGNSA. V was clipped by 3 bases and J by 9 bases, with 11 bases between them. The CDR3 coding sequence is TGTGCCAGCAGCTTGGGAGGTCTGCGCTACACCTTC. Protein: CASSLGGLRYTF.

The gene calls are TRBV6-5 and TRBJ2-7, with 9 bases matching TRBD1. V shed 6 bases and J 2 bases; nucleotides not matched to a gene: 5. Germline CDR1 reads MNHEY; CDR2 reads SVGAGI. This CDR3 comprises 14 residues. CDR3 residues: CASRVGQGTYEQYF. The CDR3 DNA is TGTGCCAGCAGGGTGGGACAGGGCACCTACGAGCAGTACTTC.

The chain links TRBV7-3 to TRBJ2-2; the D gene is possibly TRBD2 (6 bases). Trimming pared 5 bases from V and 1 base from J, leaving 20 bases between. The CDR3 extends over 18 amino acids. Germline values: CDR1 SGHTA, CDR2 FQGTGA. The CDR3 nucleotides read TGTGCCAGCAGCCTCCACCCGGTGCGGGACTTGAACACCGGGGAGCTGTTTTTT. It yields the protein CASSLHPVRDLNTGELFF.

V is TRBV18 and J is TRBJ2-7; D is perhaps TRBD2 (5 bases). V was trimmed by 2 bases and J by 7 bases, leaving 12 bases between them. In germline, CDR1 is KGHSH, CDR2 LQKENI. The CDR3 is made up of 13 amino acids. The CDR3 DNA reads TGTGCCAGCTCACCATCCGGGGTTGAGGAGCAGTACTTC. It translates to CASSPSGVEEQYF.

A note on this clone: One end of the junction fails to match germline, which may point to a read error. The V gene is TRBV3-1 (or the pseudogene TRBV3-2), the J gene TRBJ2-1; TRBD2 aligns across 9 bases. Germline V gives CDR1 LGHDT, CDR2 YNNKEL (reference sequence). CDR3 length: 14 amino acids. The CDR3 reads CASSRGGGAEKSIF. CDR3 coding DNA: TGTGCCAGCAGCCGCGGCGGGGGGGCCGAAAAATCAATCTTC.